Below are 29 T cell receptor beta chains sequenced from a single sample in a study of blood T cell repertoires in COVID-19. The repertoire was sequenced with immunoSEQ multiplex PCR; TCRdb's copy has only in-frame clones and lacks some. The data hold roughly 150,000 clones, with about nine tenths observed a single time. Sequencing was done on a sample of peripheral blood. The receptor source for this set is a man aged 18 to 35 with acute or convalescent COVID-19.

V usage is TRBV5-1 and J usage is TRBJ1-1; D possibly corresponds to TRBD1 (6 bases). Germline V gene lookup returns CDR1 SGHRS and CDR2 YFSETQ. The CDR3 is 15 amino acids. The germline V and J ends were trimmed by 4 bases and 1 base, with 14 bases remaining between them. The CDR3 DNA sequence: TGCGCCAGCAGCGGACCGAAACAGGGGAACACTGAAGCTTTCTTT. Translation gives CASSGPKQGNTEAFF.

The rearrangement joins TRBV7-9 to TRBJ1-2, with TRBD1 as a possible D gene (5 bases). With 0 bases removed from V and 6 bases from J, the gap between germline ends came to 8 bases. The CDR3 has 13 residues. CDR1 and CDR2 (germline): SEHNR, FQNEAQ (reference sequence). The CDR3 here is CASSLAGADGYTF. The CDR3 DNA follows: TGTGCCAGCAGCTTAGCAGGGGCGGATGGCTACACCTTC.

This chain connects TRBV7-9 to TRBJ1-2; D possibly corresponds to TRBD1 (5 bases). The CDR3 has 13 residues. Germline assignment: CDR1 SEHNR and CDR2 FQNEAQ (reference sequence). V lost 0 bases and J lost 5, with 7 bases in between. CDR3 amino acids: CASSLADSYGYTF. CDR3 in DNA: TGTGCCAGCAGCTTAGCAGACAGTTATGGCTACACCTTC.

The chain uses TRBV5-1 and TRBJ1-1, with 7 bases that match TRBD1. Unmatched junction bases numbered 6, after V lost 4 bases and J lost 0 bases. CDR3 length: 15 residues. Germline V gives CDR1 SGHRS, CDR2 YFSETQ. CDR3 in DNA: TGCGCCAGCAGCGGCAATCAGGGGGTGAACACTGAAGCTTTCTTT. This translates into CASSGNQGVNTEAFF.

The chain links TRBV5-6 to TRBJ1-4; tentative D call: TRBD1 (6 bases). V lost 1 base and J 8 bases, leaving 12 bases between the germline ends. Germline V gene sequence: CDR1 SGHDT, CDR2 YYEEEE. The CDR3 extends over 14 amino acids. The CDR3 loop is CASSLRGAREKLFF. CDR3 coding DNA: TGTGCCAGCAGCTTGCGGGGGGCTCGCGAAAAACTGTTTTTT.

CDR3 sequence reads: CASSISSYEQYF. CDR3 DNA sequence: TGTGCCAGCAGCATCAGCTCCTACGAGCAGTACTTC. The V and J genes are TRBV2 and TRBJ2-7, with D unresolved. There are 12 residues in the CDR3. With 6 bases removed from V and 0 bases from J, the gap between germline ends came to 6 bases. Germline assignment: CDR1 SNHLY and CDR2 FYNNEI.

This sequence joins TRBV5-4 and TRBJ2-5; 8 bases align to TRBD2. Germline V gives CDR1 SGHNT, CDR2 YYREEE (reference sequence). J was trimmed by 1 base and V by 2 bases; bases with no gene match: 4. The CDR3 has 15 residues. This CDR3 is CASSLKLAGQETQYF. In DNA, the CDR3 is TGTGCCAGCAGCTTAAAGCTAGCGGGCCAAGAGACCCAGTACTTC.

The rearrangement joins TRBV7-9 to TRBJ2-1; 10 nucleotides line up with TRBD1. CDR3 length: 15 residues. V trimming: 1 base; J trimming: 7 bases; junction bases outside the gene matches: 4. Germline V lookup: CDR1 SEHNR, CDR2 FQNEAQ (reference sequence). The CDR3 DNA reads TGTGCCAGCAGCTTAGTAGGACAGGGGGTGAATGAGCAGTTCTTC. As protein: CASSLVGQGVNEQFF.

The chain links TRBV2 to TRBJ1-1; D perhaps matches TRBD1 (5 bases). The length of the CDR3 is 14 residues. V lost 7 bases, J lost 1 base, and 13 bases lay in between. The V gene's germline CDR1 is SNHLY and CDR2 FYNNEI. The CDR3 DNA sequence: TGTGCCAGCACCCGACAGAATTCGAACACTGAAGCTTTCTTT. This encodes CASTRQNSNTEAFF.

The chain couples TRBV6-5 to TRBJ1-1; TRBD1 might be the D (5 bases). This CDR3 is 14 amino acids long. The ends were cut back, 5 bases at V and 4 bases at J, with 14 bases in the middle. In germline, CDR1 is MNHEY, CDR2 SVGAGI. CDR3 in amino acids: CASSQGPGGTEAFF. CDR3 DNA: TGTGCCAGCAGTCAGGGACCCGGGGGCACTGAAGCTTTCTTT.

The chain carries TRBV19 and TRBJ1-1, with 7 bases aligning to TRBD1. V lost 4 bases and J lost 7; bases outside the gene matches: 9. Germline values: CDR1 LNHDA, CDR2 SQIVND (reference sequence). The CDR3 totals 14 residues. The CDR3 DNA sequence: TGTGCCAGTAGTACGACAGGGATACCAAATGAAGCTTTCTTT. This gives the protein CASSTTGIPNEAFF.

The chain links TRBV6-5 to TRBJ1-1, with TRBD1 matching 7 bases. V was clipped by 5 bases and J by 1 base; unmatched bases: 7. Looked up from germline, CDR1 is MNHEY and CDR2 is SVGAGI. The CDR3 spans 15 residues. CDR3 bases: TGTGCCAGCAGTCCTCCTGGGACAGCGAACACTGAAGCTTTCTTT. This codes for CASSPPGTANTEAFF.

The chain recombines TRBV24-1 with TRBJ1-1, with D possibly TRBD1 on 6 matching bases. Germline V gene lookup returns CDR1 KGHDR and CDR2 SFDVKD. The CDR3 spans 13 residues. V was shortened by 2 bases and J by 7 bases, with 10 bases between the two germline ends. The CDR3 DNA reads as TGTGCCACCAGTGATTCCGGACAGTTTGAAGCTTTCTTT. Translation gives CATSDSGQFEAFF.

V is TRBV10-2 and J is TRBJ1-5; D remains ambiguous. Looked up from germline, CDR1 is WSHSY and CDR2 is SAAADI. The ends were cut back, 2 bases at V and 5 bases at J, with 10 bases in the middle. The CDR3 is 14 residues long. The CDR3 region has the DNA TGCGCCAGCAGTGAGATAGACCGGGATCAGCCCCAGCATTTT. It translates to CASSEIDRDQPQHF.

This sequence joins TRBV11-2 and TRBJ2-1; D remains ambiguous. Germline loops: CDR1 SGHAT, CDR2 FQNNGV. This CDR3 has 14 amino acids. V lost 5 bases and J 9 bases, leaving 17 bases between the germline ends. CDR3 region: CASSPSGHESEQFF. The CDR3 bases are TGTGCCAGCAGCCCCAGTGGGCACGAGAGTGAGCAGTTCTTC.

The chain is built from TRBV20-1 and TRBJ2-7; TRBD1 is a possible D gene (6 bases). The ends were cut back, 3 bases at V and 1 base at J, with 10 bases in the middle. Per the germline V gene, CDR1 is DFQATT and CDR2 is SNEGSKA (reference sequence). The CDR3 extends over 13 amino acids. The chain's CDR3 is CSASIQGSYEQYF. CDR3 bases: TGCAGTGCTAGTATACAGGGTTCCTACGAGCAGTACTTC.

The CDR3: CASSRDGRGETQYF. Here the CDR3 DNA reads TGTGCCAGTAGTAGGGATGGCAGAGGGGAGACCCAGTACTTC. The gene calls are TRBV19 and TRBJ2-5, with D possibly being TRBD2 (5 bases). CDR3 length: 14 residues. V was shortened by 4 bases and J by 5 bases, with 14 bases between the two germline ends. In germline, CDR1 is LNHDA, CDR2 SQIVND (reference sequence). Combining the CDR3 with reference TRBV19 and TRBJ2-5 gives the whole variable domain DGGITQSPKYLFRKEGQNVTLSCEQNLNHDAMYWYRQDPGQGLRLIYYSQIVNDFQKGDIAEGYSVSREKKESFPLTVTSAQKNPTAFYLCASSRDGRGETQYFGPGTRLLVL.

The chain is built from TRBV12-3 or TRBV12-4 and TRBJ2-3; a possible D gene is TRBD1 (6 bases). Deletions cut 7 bases from V and 1 base from J, with 9 bases between. The CDR3 totals 13 residues. DNA for the CDR3: TGTGCCAGCAAGCAGGGGCGCACAGATACGCAGTATTTT. It encodes CASKQGRTDTQYF.

V usage is TRBV2 and J usage is TRBJ1-2, with TRBD1 matching 9 bases. This CDR3 contains 16 residues. Trimming took 6 bases from V and 1 from J; bases not matched to a gene: 9. Germline assignment: CDR1 SNHLY and CDR2 FYNNEI. Written as DNA, the CDR3 is TGTGCCAGCAGCGGTAACGGGACAGGGTGTAACTATGGCTACACCTTC. As protein: CASSGNGTGCNYGYTF.

The V call is TRBV27, the J call TRBJ2-7; 7 bases are a match to TRBD1. Germline V lookup: CDR1 MNHEY, CDR2 SMNVEV (reference sequence). The V and J ends lost 1 base and 3 bases, in that order; junction bases with no gene match: 6. This CDR3 has 15 amino acids. The CDR3 DNA is TGTGCCAGCAGTTTATTCCCGGGACAGTTCTACGAGCAGTACTTC. It is translated as CASSLFPGQFYEQYF.

The chain links TRBV12-3 or TRBV12-4 to TRBJ1-3; TRBD1 aligns across 8 bases. J was trimmed by 6 bases and V by 6 bases; bases with no gene match: 1. The CDR3 covers 12 residues. The CDR3 DNA follows: TGTGCCAGCAGGGGACAGGAAAACACCATATATTTT. It codes for CASRGQENTIYF.

The V and J genes are TRBV6-2 or TRBV6-3 and TRBJ1-1; D might be TRBD1 (5 bases). The V gene lost 5 bases and the J gene lost 1 base, with 11 bases spanning the gap. This CDR3 has 14 amino acids. Germline V gene sequence: CDR1 MNHEY, CDR2 SVGEGT. The CDR3 region is CASSQRRGNTEAFF. CDR3 in DNA: TGTGCCAGCAGTCAACGGAGGGGGAACACTGAAGCTTTCTTT.

This clone has just one count. V and J are TRBV18 and TRBJ1-1; no definite D call. Germline V gene lookup returns CDR1 KGHSH and CDR2 LQKENI. V lost 1 base and J 6 bases, leaving 6 bases between the germline ends. CDR3 size: 12 residues. CDR3 loop: CASSPLQAEAFF. The CDR3 region has the DNA TGTGCCAGCTCACCACTTCAGGCTGAAGCTTTCTTT.

To note about this clone: Distinct nucleotide sequences in the sample also encode this CDR3. The V call is TRBV2, the J call TRBJ1-2; 7 bases fit TRBD1. The CDR3 covers 14 residues. Per germline, CDR1 SNHLY and CDR2 FYNNEI. The V segment lost 4 bases and the J segment 3 bases; nucleotides outside the gene matches: 5. The CDR3 DNA follows: TGTGCCAGCAGTGGAGACAGGGAGGACTATGGCTACACCTTC. Translated, it gives CASSGDREDYGYTF.

The chain carries TRBV2 and TRBJ2-5; 8 bases align to TRBD2. This CDR3 has 14 amino acids. Looked up from germline, CDR1 is SNHLY and CDR2 is FYNNEI. J lost 5 bases, V lost 8 bases, and 10 bases had no gene match. The CDR3 region has the DNA TGTGCCAGCGGTGCTCGGGGGGGCCCTGAGACCCAGTACTTC. Its translation is CASGARGGPETQYF.

The chain carries TRBV28 and TRBJ1-3, with D unclear. V gave up 2 bases and J gave up 0 bases, with 5 bases separating them. Germline V lookup: CDR1 MDHEN, CDR2 SYDVKM. This CDR3 has 14 amino acids. The CDR3 bases are TGTGCCAGCAGTTTAGAGGTCTCTGGAAACACCATATATTTT. Translating it yields CASSLEVSGNTIYF. The full variable domain, completed using reference TRBV28 and TRBJ1-3, is DVKVTQSSRYLVKRTGEKVFLECVQDMDHENMFWYRQDPGLGLRLIYFSYDVKMKEKGDIPEGYSVSREKKERFSLILESASTNQTSMYLCASSLEVSGNTIYFGEGSWLTVV.

This clone came up a few times. The chain uses TRBV7-9 and TRBJ1-1; 7 nucleotides align to TRBD1. Germline CDR1 is SEHNR and CDR2 is FQNEAQ (reference sequence). The length of the CDR3 is 16 residues. The ends lost 5 bases at V and 3 bases at J; junction bases unmatched: 12. Here the CDR3 DNA reads TGTGCCAGCAGCCCACTGGGCCGGGACAGAGACACTGAAGCTTTCTTT. This gives the protein CASSPLGRDRDTEAFF.

This rearrangement joins TRBV7-2 to TRBJ1-4, with TRBD1 identical over 8 bases. This CDR3 is built from 14 residues. CDR1 and CDR2 from the germline V gene are SGHTA and FQGNSA. Trimming removed 3 bases from V and 10 bases from J; junction bases left unmatched: 7. CDR3 amino acids: CASSFQGASGKLFF. Written as DNA, the CDR3 is TGTGCCAGCAGCTTCCAGGGGGCTTCGGGAAAACTGTTTTTT.

This chain connects TRBV27 to TRBJ2-1; D gene unclear. Trimming took off 2 bases at V and 8 bases at J, with 7 bases between the two ends. Germline CDR1 and CDR2: MNHEY and SMNVEV (reference sequence). The CDR3 has 12 amino acids. CDR3 region: CASSLVNHEQFF. CDR3 bases: TGTGCCAGCAGTTTAGTCAATCATGAGCAGTTCTTC.